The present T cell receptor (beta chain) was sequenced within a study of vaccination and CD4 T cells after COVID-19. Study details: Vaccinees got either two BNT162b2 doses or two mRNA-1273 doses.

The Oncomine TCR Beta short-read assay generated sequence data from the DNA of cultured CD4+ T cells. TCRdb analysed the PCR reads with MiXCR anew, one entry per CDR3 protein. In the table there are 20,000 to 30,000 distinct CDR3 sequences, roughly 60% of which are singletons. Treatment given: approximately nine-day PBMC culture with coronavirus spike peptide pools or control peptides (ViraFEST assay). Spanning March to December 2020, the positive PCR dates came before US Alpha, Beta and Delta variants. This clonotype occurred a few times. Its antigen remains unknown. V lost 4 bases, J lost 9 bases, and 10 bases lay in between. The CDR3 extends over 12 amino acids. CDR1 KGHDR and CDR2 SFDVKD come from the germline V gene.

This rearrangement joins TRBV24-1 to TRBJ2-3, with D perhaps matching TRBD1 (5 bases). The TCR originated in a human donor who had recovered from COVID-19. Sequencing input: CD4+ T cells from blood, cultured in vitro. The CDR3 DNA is TGTGCCACCAGTGACCGCTGGACAACGCAGTATTTT. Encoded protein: CATSDRWTTQYF.